A selection of T cell receptor beta chains follows, all from one sample in a study of PD-L1 blockade in urothelial cancer. Assay: immunoSEQ multiplex PCR; the TCRdb copy retains only in-frame clones and omits some. In the table there are about 130,000 clones, more than 75% of which are singletons. Here the sequenced sample was PBMCs, taken around atezolizumab (anti-PD-L1) treatment. These receptors originate from a man between 50 and 59 years old with urothelial cancer. Both conserved end residues are part of each CDR3. Fields, in order: J gene, V gene, CDR3 protein.

TRBJ2-1 | TRBV27 | CASSFNRRVRGEQFF
TRBJ2-7 | TRBV6-6 | CASSPPFFEQYF
TRBJ1-4 | TRBV27 | CASSPRQAPNEKLFF
TRBJ1-5 | TRBV28 | CASSPPAGANSNQPQHF
TRBJ2-7 | TRBV19 | CASSNFGRGYEQYF
TRBJ2-1 | TRBV11-2 | CASSQVSAATYNEQFF
TRBJ2-3 | TRBV5-1 | CASSSEGGQDTQYF
TRBJ2-1 | TRBV5-4 | CASSFTSGGGEQFF
TRBJ2-1 | TRBV18 | CASSLTSGIWDEQFF
TRBJ1-1 | TRBV6-1 | CASRGGGTAFF
TRBJ2-4 | TRBV28 | CASRGQGVGKNIQYF
TRBJ1-5 | TRBV5-5 | CASSFSGANQPQHF
TRBJ1-1 | TRBV19 | CASSIYPTGADTEAFF
TRBJ2-2 | TRBV18 | CASSPHGTSGRASGELFF
TRBJ2-1 | TRBV27 | CASSLEWPGVGNEQFF
TRBJ2-3 | TRBV6-1 | CASRRAGNTDTQYF
TRBJ2-7 | TRBV7-2 | CASSPAGLAGGSYEQYF
TRBJ2-1 | TRBV5-8 | CASSQGGLAGDEQFF
TRBJ2-1 | TRBV7-7 | CASSLKPGSYNEQFF
TRBJ2-7 | TRBV28 | CASSLGQGAPLLGEQYF